The 21 T cell receptor beta chains given below trace back to one sample, sequenced in a study of cytomegalovirus exposure and HLA in healthy donors. The PCR had 60 Vbeta and 13 Jbeta primers. Generated by immunoSEQ multiplex PCR, the TCRdb table keeps only in-frame clones and is missing some. The profile shows 150,000 to 200,000 clones, around 82% of them singletons. Sequenced input: PBMCs. These receptors originate from a boy aged 2 to 10 in good health and CMV-seronegative.

The chain recombines TRBV5-1 with TRBJ1-1; a possible D gene is TRBD1 (5 bases). The germline V gene encodes CDR1 SGHRS and CDR2 YFSETQ. The CDR3 has 14 residues. V lost 4 bases, J lost 1 base, and 11 bases lay in between. DNA of the CDR3: TGCGCCAGCAGCCCCCAGGGAGGGAACACTGAAGCTTTCTTT. It yields the protein CASSPQGGNTEAFF.

CDR3 amino acids: CASSELAGRETQYF. DNA for the CDR3: TGTGCCAGCAGTGAATTAGCAGGGCGAGAGACCCAGTACTTC. V gene TRBV6-1 combines with J gene TRBJ2-5; tentatively, D is TRBD1 (5 bases). CDR3 size: 14 residues. CDR1 is MNHNS and CDR2 is SASEGT in the germline V gene. Trimming pared 2 bases from V and 4 bases from J, leaving 11 bases between.

The chain is built from TRBV9 and TRBJ2-7, with D perhaps TRBD1 (6 bases). The CDR3 covers 15 residues. V was trimmed by 0 bases and J by 0 bases, leaving 10 bases between them. Germline CDR1 SGDLS, CDR2 YYNGEE. The CDR3 coding sequence is TGTGCCAGCAGCGTAGGGTGGGGGCCCTCCTACGAGCAGTACTTC. Amino acid sequence: CASSVGWGPSYEQYF.

The rearrangement joins TRBV27 to TRBJ2-2; 9 bases agree with TRBD1. The germline V gene encodes CDR1 MNHEY and CDR2 SMNVEV (reference sequence). The J segment lost 6 bases and the V segment lost 4 bases, leaving 3 bases of the junction unmatched. The CDR3 is made up of 14 amino acids. The CDR3 DNA follows: TGTGCCAGCAGTTGGGACAGGGTCGCCGGGGAGCTGTTTTTT. This translates into CASSWDRVAGELFF.

A single count supports this clone. The chain has TRBV4-1 and TRBJ2-7; 8 bases are a match to TRBD2. This CDR3 contains 15 residues. V dropped 0 bases and J dropped 2; count of bases not matched to a gene: 3. Germline assignment: CDR1 MGHRA and CDR2 YSYEKL. CDR3 protein: CASSQDGGRTYEQYF. The CDR3 nucleotides read TGCGCCAGCAGCCAAGATGGCGGGAGGACCTACGAGCAGTACTTC.

This clone was seen a single time. The chain is built from TRBV18 and TRBJ2-7; 7 bases map to TRBD1. Germline V gives CDR1 KGHSH, CDR2 LQKENI. With 2 bases clipped from V and 2 bases from J, the junction kept 3 bases outside the gene matches. CDR3 size: 14 residues. CDR3 in amino acids: CASSPTTGTYEQYF. In nucleotides, the CDR3 is TGTGCCAGCTCACCAACGACAGGGACCTACGAGCAGTACTTC.

The CDR3 is CASSYPGLAATDTQYF. CDR3 DNA sequence: TGTGCCAGCAGTTACCCGGGACTAGCGGCTACAGATACGCAGTATTTT. The chain couples TRBV6-6 to TRBJ2-3; 11 bases fit TRBD2. Germline values: CDR1 MNHNY, CDR2 SVGAGI (reference sequence). V was pared by 2 bases and J by 3 bases, with 4 bases of the junction left unmatched. The CDR3 sequence is 16 residues long.

The chain is built from TRBV11-2 and TRBJ1-2, with D unclear. The CDR3 extends over 12 amino acids. The V and J ends lost 5 bases and 8 bases respectively, with 12 bases between them. Germline CDR1 is SGHAT and CDR2 is FQNNGV. DNA of the CDR3: TGTGCCAGCAGCGTACAGCGGCGGGGCTACACCTTC. Translating it yields CASSVQRRGYTF.

The chain couples TRBV4-1 to TRBJ2-2; TRBD2 might be the D (7 bases). Germline CDR1 MGHRA, CDR2 YSYEKL. Trimming left V 1 base short and J 5 bases short, with 17 bases between. This CDR3 is 17 amino acids long. CDR3 coding DNA: TGCGCCAGCAGCCAAGTGGCGGGGGCTCCGGGGACCGGGGAGCTGTTTTTT. This sequence encodes CASSQVAGAPGTGELFF.

This sequence joins TRBV27 and TRBJ2-1, with 7 bases aligning to TRBD1. Trimming cost V 1 base and J 7 bases; bases outside gene matches: 4. Germline-derived CDR1 and CDR2 are MNHEY and SMNVEV (reference sequence). This CDR3 has 14 residues. CDR3: CASSLFSQGNEQFF. In nucleotides, the CDR3 is TGTGCCAGCAGTTTATTTTCACAGGGGAATGAGCAGTTCTTC.

The chain carries TRBV15 and TRBJ2-5, with D possibly matching TRBD1 (5 bases). The CDR3 is made up of 16 amino acids. Trimming took off 3 bases at V and 3 bases at J, with 17 bases between the two ends. Germline V gene lookup returns CDR1 LNHNV and CDR2 YYDKDF (reference sequence). This CDR3 is CATSSYRSRREETQYF. The CDR3 DNA follows: TGTGCCACCAGCAGTTACAGGTCCAGGAGAGAAGAGACCCAGTACTTC.

The rearrangement joins TRBV5-1 to TRBJ2-6; TRBD2 matches 7 bases. CDR1 is SGHRS and CDR2 is YFSETQ in the germline V gene. The CDR3 sequence is 15 residues long. V lost 6 bases, J lost 0 bases, and 3 bases stayed unmatched. The CDR3 loop reads CASNSGGSGANVLTF. CDR3 nucleotide sequence: TGCGCCAGCAACTCGGGGGGCTCTGGGGCCAACGTCCTGACTTTC.

This clone was detected once. The chain couples TRBV2 to TRBJ2-7; a possible D gene is TRBD1 (5 bases). TRBJ2-5 explains the end of the DNA better; the J call may be wrong. From germline, CDR1 is SNHLY and CDR2 FYNNEI. The CDR3 totals 13 residues. CDR3 protein: CASSGQRQETQYF. The CDR3 DNA is TGTGCCAGCAGTGGACAGAGACAAGAGACCCAGTACTTC.

The chain employs TRBV4-1 and TRBJ2-1, with D possibly being TRBD2 (6 bases). The CDR3 consists of 18 residues. Trimming shortened V by 0 bases and J by 0 bases, and 15 bases separated the two germline ends. CDR1 is MGHRA, CDR2 YSYEKL, per germline. Here the CDR3 reads CASSQDSPSAPSYNEQFF. CDR3 DNA: TGCGCCAGCAGCCAAGATTCCCCTAGCGCCCCCTCCTACAATGAGCAGTTCTTC.

This chain uses TRBV6-5 with TRBJ2-4, with 7 bases identical to TRBD2. Germline V CDR1 and CDR2: MNHEY, SVGAGI. There are 13 residues in the CDR3. V gave up 6 bases and J gave up 9 bases; unmatched junction bases: 8. CDR3 residues: CASRVHGGGIQYF. CDR3 nucleotides: TGTGCCAGCAGAGTTCATGGGGGGGGCATTCAGTACTTC.

V usage is TRBV9 and J usage is TRBJ2-1, with D possibly being TRBD2 (5 bases). Trimming stripped 2 bases from V and 0 bases from J, with 18 bases between. This CDR3 spans 18 amino acids. The germline gives CDR1 SGDLS, CDR2 YYNGEE. The chain's CDR3 is CASSVHKPGLSSYNEQFF. CDR3 sequence (DNA): TGTGCCAGCAGCGTTCATAAGCCTGGACTTAGCTCCTACAATGAGCAGTTCTTC.

The chain uses TRBV6-1 and TRBJ2-3; TRBD1 aligns across 9 bases. The CDR3 is 15 residues long. Unmatched junction bases numbered 7, after V lost 5 bases and J lost 4 bases. Per the germline V gene, CDR1 is MNHNS and CDR2 is SASEGT. The CDR3 coding sequence is TGTGCCAGCAGTTCCCGGGACAGGGTAGCAGATACGCAGTATTTT. Residues: CASSSRDRVADTQYF.

This sequence joins TRBV5-1 and TRBJ2-2, with 8 positions matching TRBD1. The CDR3 is made up of 15 amino acids. In germline, CDR1 is SGHRS, CDR2 YFSETQ. V was pared by 2 bases and J by 4 bases, with 4 bases of the junction left unmatched. The CDR3: CASSFGQGGTGELFF. CDR3 nucleotides: TGCGCCAGCAGCTTCGGACAGGGCGGCACCGGGGAGCTGTTTTTT.

This CDR3 reads CASSPSWGDTEAFF. The CDR3 DNA reads as TGTGCCAGCTCACCAAGTTGGGGGGACACTGAAGCTTTCTTT. V usage is TRBV18 and J usage is TRBJ1-1; maybe TRBD1 (5 bases). Per germline, CDR1 KGHSH and CDR2 LQKENI. Deletions cut 2 bases from V and 3 bases from J, with 10 bases between. This CDR3 has 14 amino acids.

The chain joins TRBV7-9 to TRBJ2-7; 9 nucleotides line up with TRBD1. This CDR3 comprises 14 residues. J gave up 5 bases and V 1 base, and 3 bases lay outside the gene matches. CDR1 and CDR2 (germline): SEHNR, FQNEAQ (reference sequence). CDR3 DNA sequence: TGTGCCAGCAGCTTAGTACAGGGGGCAAACGAGCAGTACTTC. It encodes CASSLVQGANEQYF.

The chain is built from TRBV18 and TRBJ2-5, with a weak D call TRBD2 (5 bases). The CDR3 loop spans 14 amino acids. The V and J ends lost 4 bases and 1 base respectively, with 10 bases between them. Germline CDR1 and CDR2: KGHSH and LQKENI. The CDR3 DNA follows: TGTGCCAGCTCACTGCGGGCCATCCAAGAGACCCAGTACTTC. This gives the protein CASSLRAIQETQYF.